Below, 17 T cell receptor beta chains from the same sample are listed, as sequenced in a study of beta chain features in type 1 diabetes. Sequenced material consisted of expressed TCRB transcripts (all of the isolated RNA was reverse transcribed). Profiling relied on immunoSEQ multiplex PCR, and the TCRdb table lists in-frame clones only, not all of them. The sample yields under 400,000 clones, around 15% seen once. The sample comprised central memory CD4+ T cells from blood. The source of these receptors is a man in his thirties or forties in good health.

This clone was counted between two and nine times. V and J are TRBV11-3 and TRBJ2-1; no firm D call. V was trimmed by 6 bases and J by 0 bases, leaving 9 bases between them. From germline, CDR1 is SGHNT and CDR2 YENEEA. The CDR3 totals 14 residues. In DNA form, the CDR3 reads TGTGCCAGCAGGACACGGAGCTCCTACAATGAGCAGTTCTTC. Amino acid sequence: CASRTRSSYNEQFF.

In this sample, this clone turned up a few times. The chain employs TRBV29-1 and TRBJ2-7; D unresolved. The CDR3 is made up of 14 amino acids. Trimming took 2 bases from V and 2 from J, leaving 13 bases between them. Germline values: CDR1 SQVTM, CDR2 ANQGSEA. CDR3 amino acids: CSVEIRRIAYEQYF. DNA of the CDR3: TGCAGCGTTGAAATAAGACGGATTGCCTACGAGCAGTACTTC.

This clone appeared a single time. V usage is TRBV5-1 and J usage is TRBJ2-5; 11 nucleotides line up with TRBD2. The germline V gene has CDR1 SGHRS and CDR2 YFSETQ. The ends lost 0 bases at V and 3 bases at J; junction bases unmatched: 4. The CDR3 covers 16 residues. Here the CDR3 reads CASSLVVSGGEETQYF. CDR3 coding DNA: TGCGCCAGCAGCTTGGTGGTTAGCGGGGGGGAAGAGACCCAGTACTTC.

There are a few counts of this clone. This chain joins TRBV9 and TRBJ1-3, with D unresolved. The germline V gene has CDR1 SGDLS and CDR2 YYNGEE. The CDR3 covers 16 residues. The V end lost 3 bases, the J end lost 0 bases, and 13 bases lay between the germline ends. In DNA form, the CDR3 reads TGTGCCAGCAGCGACACCGGCCCCAGCTCTGGAAACACCATATATTTT. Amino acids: CASSDTGPSSGNTIYF. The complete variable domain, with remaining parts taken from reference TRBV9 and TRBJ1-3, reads DSGVTQTPKHLITATGQRVTLRCSPRSGDLSVYWYQQSLDQGLQFLIQYYNGEERAKGNILERFSAQQFPDLHSELNLSSLELGDSALYFCASSDTGPSSGNTIYFGEGSWLTVV.

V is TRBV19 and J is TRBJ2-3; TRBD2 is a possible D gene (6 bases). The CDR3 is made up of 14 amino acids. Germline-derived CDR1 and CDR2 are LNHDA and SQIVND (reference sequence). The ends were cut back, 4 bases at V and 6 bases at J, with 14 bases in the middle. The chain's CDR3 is CASSTLEAGDTQYF. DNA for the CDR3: TGTGCCAGTAGTACGCTAGAGGCGGGGGATACGCAGTATTTT.

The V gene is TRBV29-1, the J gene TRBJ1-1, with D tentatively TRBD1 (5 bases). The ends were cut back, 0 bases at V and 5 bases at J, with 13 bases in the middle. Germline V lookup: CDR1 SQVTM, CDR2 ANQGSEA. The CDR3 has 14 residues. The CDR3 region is CSVEEGGWGTEAFF. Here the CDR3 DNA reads TGCAGCGTTGAAGAAGGCGGGTGGGGGACTGAAGCTTTCTTT.

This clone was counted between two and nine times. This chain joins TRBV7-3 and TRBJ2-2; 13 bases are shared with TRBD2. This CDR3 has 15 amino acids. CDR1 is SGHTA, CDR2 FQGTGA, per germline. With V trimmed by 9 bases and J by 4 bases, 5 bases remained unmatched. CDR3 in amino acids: CASQLAGGVTGELFF. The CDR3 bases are TGTGCCAGTCAACTAGCGGGAGGGGTCACCGGGGAGCTGTTTTTT. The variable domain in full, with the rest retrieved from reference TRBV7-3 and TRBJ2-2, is GAGVSQTPSNKVTEKGKYVELRCDPISGHTALYWYRQSLGQGPEFLIYFQGTGAADDSGLPNDRFFAVRPEGSVSTLKIQRTERGDSAVYLCASQLAGGVTGELFFGEGSRLTVL.

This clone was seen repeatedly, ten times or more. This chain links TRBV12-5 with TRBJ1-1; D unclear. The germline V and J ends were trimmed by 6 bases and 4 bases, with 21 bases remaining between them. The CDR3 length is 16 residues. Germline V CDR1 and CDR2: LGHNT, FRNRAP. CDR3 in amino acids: CASGSAGFSDGTEAFF. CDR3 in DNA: TGTGCTAGTGGATCTGCGGGTTTTTCTGATGGCACTGAAGCTTTCTTT.

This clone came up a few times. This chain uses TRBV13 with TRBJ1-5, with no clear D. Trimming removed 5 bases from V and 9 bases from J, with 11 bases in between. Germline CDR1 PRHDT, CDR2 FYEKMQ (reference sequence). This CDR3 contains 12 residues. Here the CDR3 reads CASSTYPGPQHF. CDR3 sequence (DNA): TGTGCCAGCAGCACCTATCCCGGGCCCCAGCATTTT. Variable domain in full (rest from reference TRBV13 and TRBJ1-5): AAGVIQSPRHLIKEKRETATLKCYPIPRHDTVYWYQQGPGQDPQFLISFYEKMQSDKGSIPDRFSAQQFSDYHSELNMSSLELGDSALYFCASSTYPGPQHFGDGTRLSIL.

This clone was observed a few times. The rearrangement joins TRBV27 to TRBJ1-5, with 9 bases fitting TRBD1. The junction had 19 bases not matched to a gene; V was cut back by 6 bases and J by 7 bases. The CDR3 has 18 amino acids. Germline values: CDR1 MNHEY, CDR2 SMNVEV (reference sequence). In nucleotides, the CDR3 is TGTGCCAGCAGCCCTAAAACACACAGGACAGGGGTAGGACAGCCCCAGCATTTT. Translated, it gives CASSPKTHRTGVGQPQHF.

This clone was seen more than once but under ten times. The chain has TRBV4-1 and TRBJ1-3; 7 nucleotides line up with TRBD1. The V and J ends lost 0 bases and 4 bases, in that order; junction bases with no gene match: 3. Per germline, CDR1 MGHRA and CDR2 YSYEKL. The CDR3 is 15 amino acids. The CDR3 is CASSQEGGQGNTIYF. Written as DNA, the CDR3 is TGCGCCAGCAGCCAAGAGGGGGGACAGGGAAACACCATATATTTT.

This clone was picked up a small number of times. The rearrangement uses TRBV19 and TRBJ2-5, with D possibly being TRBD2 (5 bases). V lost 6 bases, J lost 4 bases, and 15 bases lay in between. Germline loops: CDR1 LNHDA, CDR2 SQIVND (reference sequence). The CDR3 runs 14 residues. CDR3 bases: TGTGCCAGTAGCACTACTAGAACGGCAGAGACCCAGTACTTC. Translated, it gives CASSTTRTAETQYF. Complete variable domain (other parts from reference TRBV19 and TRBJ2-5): DGGITQSPKYLFRKEGQNVTLSCEQNLNHDAMYWYRQDPGQGLRLIYYSQIVNDFQKGDIAEGYSVSREKKESFPLTVTSAQKNPTAFYLCASSTTRTAETQYFGPGTRLLVL.

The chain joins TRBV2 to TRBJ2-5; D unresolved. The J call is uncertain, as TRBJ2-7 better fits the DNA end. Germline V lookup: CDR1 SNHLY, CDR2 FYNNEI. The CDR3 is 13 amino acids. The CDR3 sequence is CASSEVKGYEQYF. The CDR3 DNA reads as TGTGCCAGCAGTGAGGTTAAGGGCTACGAGCAGTACTTC.

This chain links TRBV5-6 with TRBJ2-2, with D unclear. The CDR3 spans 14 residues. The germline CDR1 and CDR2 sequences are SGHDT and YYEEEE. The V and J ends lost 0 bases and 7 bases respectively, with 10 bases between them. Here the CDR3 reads CASSLDRSHGELFF. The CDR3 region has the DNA TGTGCCAGCAGCTTGGATAGGAGTCACGGGGAGCTGTTTTTT. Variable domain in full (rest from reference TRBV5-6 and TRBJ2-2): DAGVTQSPTHLIKTRGQQVTLRCSPKSGHDTVSWYQQALGQGPQFIFQYYEEEERQRGNFPDRFSGHQFPNYSSELNVNALLLGDSALYLCASSLDRSHGELFFGEGSRLTVL.

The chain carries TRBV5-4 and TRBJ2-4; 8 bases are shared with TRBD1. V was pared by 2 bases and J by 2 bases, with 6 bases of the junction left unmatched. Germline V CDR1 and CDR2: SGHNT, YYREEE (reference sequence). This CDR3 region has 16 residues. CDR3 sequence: CASSFAGGGSKNIQYF. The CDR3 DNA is TGTGCCAGCAGCTTCGCAGGGGGCGGGTCCAAAAACATTCAGTACTTC.

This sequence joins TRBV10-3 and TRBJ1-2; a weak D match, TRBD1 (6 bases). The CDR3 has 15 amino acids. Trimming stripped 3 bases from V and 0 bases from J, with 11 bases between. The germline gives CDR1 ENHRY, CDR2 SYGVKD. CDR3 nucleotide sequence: TGTGCCATCAGTGACCCAGGGGAGGCTAACTATGGCTACACCTTC. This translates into CAISDPGEANYGYTF.

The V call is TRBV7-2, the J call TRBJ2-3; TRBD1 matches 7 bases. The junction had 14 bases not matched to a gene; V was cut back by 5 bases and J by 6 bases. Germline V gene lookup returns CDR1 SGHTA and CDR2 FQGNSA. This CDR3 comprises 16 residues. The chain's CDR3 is CASSLHPTGIGDTQYF. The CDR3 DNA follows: TGTGCCAGCAGCCTCCATCCGACAGGGATAGGGGATACGCAGTATTTT.